These 30 T cell receptor beta chains share one sample of origin, sequenced in a study of shared clonotypes between healthy human individuals. Here immunoSEQ multiplex PCR was the method, and the copy in TCRdb shows in-frame clones only, minus some. The data show 550,000 to 700,000 clones, with about three quarters seen just once and roughly 2% held by the top ten. The sample taken for sequencing was memory CD4+ T cells sorted from blood. Subset indicated: CD45RA-negative fraction. The receptors originated from a woman in her 30s in good health.

This clone was counted once. Other DNA sequences of this sample code for an identical CDR3. V and J are TRBV7-9 and TRBJ2-3, with D unclear. This CDR3 is 15 amino acids long. V lost 1 base, J lost 1 base, and 9 bases lay in between. The germline CDR1 and CDR2 sequences are SEHNR and FQNEAQ (reference sequence). This CDR3 reads CASSLGSGRTDTQYF. For the CDR3, the DNA is TGTGCCAGCAGCTTAGGGTCGGGCCGCACAGATACGCAGTATTTT. The whole variable domain, filled in from reference TRBV7-9 and TRBJ2-3, reads DTGVSQNPRHKITKRGQNVTFRCDPISEHNRLYWYRQTLGQGPEFLTYFQNEAQLEKSRLLSDRFSAERPKGSFSTLEIQRTEQGDSAMYLCASSLGSGRTDTQYFGPGTRLTVL.

This chain joins TRBV15 and TRBJ1-2; D is undetermined. V lost 0 bases, J lost 1 base, and 15 bases lay in between. The germline CDR1 and CDR2 sequences are LNHNV and YYDKDF (reference sequence). This CDR3 region has 17 residues. As DNA, the CDR3 is TGTGCCACCAGCAGAGATCTCGGAGAGGCAATTAACTATGGCTACACCTTC. This codes for CATSRDLGEAINYGYTF.

The chain combines TRBV28 with TRBJ1-3; D remains unclear. Per germline, CDR1 MDHEN and CDR2 SYDVKM. V was shortened by 5 bases and J by 6 bases, with 11 bases between the two germline ends. The CDR3 is made up of 13 amino acids. The CDR3 bases are TGTGCCAGCAGTCGCACTTACTCAAACACCATATATTTT. Its translation is CASSRTYSNTIYF.

The chain joins TRBV10-3 to TRBJ2-7; D gene uncertain. Germline V gene data show CDR1 as ENHRY and CDR2 as SYGVKD. Between the trimmed V and J ends, which lost 3 bases and 1 base, there was a span of 13 bases. The CDR3 runs 15 residues. For the CDR3, the DNA is TGTGCCATCAGTGATTCAGCCACTTCATCCTACGAGCAGTACTTC. Its translation: CAISDSATSSYEQYF.

The chain carries TRBV13 and TRBJ1-5; D unresolved. Trimming took off 5 bases at V and 2 bases at J, with 16 bases between the two ends. From germline, CDR1 is PRHDT and CDR2 FYEKMQ (reference sequence). The CDR3 consists of 16 residues. The CDR3: CASSQFNTRGNQPQHF. As DNA, the CDR3 is TGTGCCAGCAGCCAATTCAACACGAGGGGCAATCAGCCCCAGCATTTT.

The V and J genes are TRBV5-4 and TRBJ2-1, with 7 bases lining up with TRBD2. The germline gives CDR1 SGHNT, CDR2 YYREEE (reference sequence). This CDR3 has 16 residues. Germline trimming cut 4 bases from V and 4 bases from J; bases unmatched to any gene: 11. The CDR3 coding sequence is TGTGCCAGCAGCCGGGGTGGGCGGGGACTATACAATGAGCAGTTCTTC. As protein: CASSRGGRGLYNEQFF.

The CDR3 DNA reads TGTGCCAGCTCACTAGAGAATGAGCAGTTCTTC. As protein: CASSLENEQFF. V usage is TRBV18 and J usage is TRBJ2-1; no clear D. Germline V CDR1 and CDR2: KGHSH, LQKENI. The CDR3 has 11 residues. Trimming shortened V by 4 bases and J by 7 bases, and 5 bases separated the two germline ends.

This clone has more than one count but fewer than ten. V gene TRBV6-5 combines with J gene TRBJ2-1, with D tentatively TRBD1 or TRBD2 (5 bases each). V was trimmed by 6 bases and J by 10 bases, leaving 22 bases between them. The germline V gene has CDR1 MNHEY and CDR2 SVGAGI. This CDR3 is built from 15 residues. The CDR3 here is CASRKTGTSQPEQFF. CDR3 nucleotide sequence: TGTGCCAGCAGAAAGACCGGGACGTCCCAACCCGAGCAGTTCTTC.

The chain carries TRBV2 and TRBJ2-1, with 11 nucleotides matching TRBD2. V shed 4 bases, J shed 6 bases, and the junction held 11 bases outside the gene matches. The germline V gene has CDR1 SNHLY and CDR2 FYNNEI. There are 17 residues in the CDR3. The CDR3 bases are TGTGCCAGCAGTGTTGGTAGCGGGAGGGCCGTGGCCAATGAGCAGTTCTTC. This sequence encodes CASSVGSGRAVANEQFF.

Written as DNA, the CDR3 is TGTGCCACCAGACCGGGACAGAGCTATGGCTACACCTTC. It translates to CATRPGQSYGYTF. The J gene is TRBJ1-2, the V gene TRBV15, with 7 bases identical to TRBD1. CDR3 length: 13 residues. Germline trimming cut 6 bases from V and 4 bases from J; bases unmatched to any gene: 5. Germline-derived CDR1 and CDR2 are LNHNV and YYDKDF (reference sequence). The whole variable domain, remainder taken from reference TRBV15 and TRBJ1-2, is DAMVIQNPRYQVTQFGKPVTLSCSQTLNHNVMYWYQQKSSQAPKLLFHYYDKDFNNEADTPDNFQSRRPNTSFCFLDIRSPGLGDTAMYLCATRPGQSYGYTFGSGTRLTVV.

The chain carries TRBV30 and TRBJ2-7, with D perhaps TRBD1 or TRBD2 (5 bases each). Trimming left V 0 bases short and J 3 bases short, with 15 bases between. The CDR3 has 15 residues. Germline CDR1 and CDR2: GTSNPN and SVGIG (reference sequence). The CDR3 DNA reads TGTGCCTGGAGTGTCGGGACCCTGAATCGCTACGAGCAGTACTTC. This translates into CAWSVGTLNRYEQYF.

The sample holds a few counts of this clone. The chain links TRBV15 to TRBJ1-3, with a possible D match to TRBD1 (6 bases). This CDR3 comprises 13 residues. V shed 5 bases and J shed 8 bases, with 13 bases lying between them. Germline lookup yields CDR1 LNHNV and CDR2 YYDKDF (reference sequence). In nucleotides, the CDR3 is TGTGCCACCAGCCGAACGGGGGCGCACACCATATATTTT. It translates to CATSRTGAHTIYF.

V and J are TRBV11-2 and TRBJ2-1; TRBD1 is a possible D gene (6 bases). The CDR3 has 11 amino acids. Trimming removed 1 base from V and 13 bases from J, with 8 bases in between. CDR1 SGHAT and CDR2 FQNNGV come from the germline V gene. The CDR3 spells CASSLAGQQFF. DNA for the CDR3: TGTGCCAGCAGCTTAGCGGGACAACAGTTCTTC.

The genes are TRBV5-6 and TRBJ2-7; D remains unclear. CDR3 length: 15 residues. Trimming left V 4 bases short and J 0 bases short, with 14 bases between. Per the germline V gene, CDR1 is SGHDT and CDR2 is YYEEEE. CDR3 region: CASSLIMQASYEQYF. The CDR3, as DNA: TGTGCCAGCAGCCTCATCATGCAGGCCTCCTACGAGCAGTACTTC.

The V gene is TRBV11-2, the J gene TRBJ1-1; D is undetermined. Germline lookup yields CDR1 SGHAT and CDR2 FQNNGV. The V end lost 0 bases, the J end lost 1 base, and 9 bases lay between the germline ends. There are 15 residues in the CDR3. The CDR3 nucleotides are TGTGCCAGCAGCTTAGATCACGGCAGGAACACTGAAGCTTTCTTT. It yields the protein CASSLDHGRNTEAFF. The full variable domain, in which reference TRBV11-2 and TRBJ1-1 provide the parts outside the CDR3, is EAGVAQSPRYKIIEKRQSVAFWCNPISGHATLYWYQQILGQGPKLLIQFQNNGVVDDSQLPKDRFSAERLKGVDSTLKIQPAKLEDSAVYLCASSLDHGRNTEAFFGQGTRLTVV.

The chain combines TRBV2 with TRBJ2-1; possibly TRBD2 for D (5 bases). Germline CDR1 reads SNHLY; CDR2 reads FYNNEI. The V end was cut by 3 bases, the J end by 3 bases, with 12 bases between. The CDR3 is 15 residues long. The CDR3 is CASSDLGLDYNEQFF. In DNA form, the CDR3 reads TGTGCCAGCAGTGATTTAGGACTGGACTACAATGAGCAGTTCTTC. Drawing the rest from reference TRBV2 and TRBJ2-1, the complete variable domain is EPEVTQTPSHQVTQMGQEVILRCVPISNHLYFYWYRQILGQKVEFLVSFYNNEISEKSEIFDDQFSVERPDGSNFTLKIRSTKLEDSAMYFCASSDLGLDYNEQFFGPGTRLTVL.

This clone occurred once. The V and J genes are TRBV4-1 and TRBJ2-5; TRBD2 matches 8 bases. V trimming: 0 bases; J trimming: 3 bases; junction bases outside the gene matches: 9. Germline CDR1 MGHRA, CDR2 YSYEKL. The CDR3 has 17 amino acids. The CDR3 sequence is CASSQDERESREETQYF. CDR3 nucleotide sequence: TGCGCCAGCAGCCAAGATGAGCGGGAGTCGAGGGAAGAGACCCAGTACTTC.

The CDR3 DNA reads TGTGCCAGCAGTTCATCAGGGGAATTCACTGAAGCTTTCTTT. Translating it yields CASSSSGEFTEAFF. The chain uses TRBV28 and TRBJ1-1, with D tentatively TRBD1 (6 bases). With 4 bases removed from V and 4 bases from J, the gap between germline ends came to 13 bases. This CDR3 is 14 amino acids long. The germline V gene has CDR1 MDHEN and CDR2 SYDVKM.

There are a few counts of this clone. The chain recombines TRBV5-1 with TRBJ2-1, with TRBD2 matching over 9 bases. Germline V lookup: CDR1 SGHRS, CDR2 YFSETQ. Losses at the gene ends were 0 bases for V and 3 bases for J; bases not matched to a gene: 10. The CDR3 has 18 amino acids. The CDR3 is CASSLVMASGIGYNEQFF. CDR3 nucleotides: TGCGCCAGCAGCTTGGTAATGGCTAGCGGGATCGGCTACAATGAGCAGTTCTTC. Filled out from reference TRBV5-1 and TRBJ2-1, the complete variable domain reads KAGVTQTPRYLIKTRGQQVTLSCSPISGHRSVSWYQQTPGQGLQFLFEYFSETQRNKGNFPGRFSGRQFSNSRSEMNVSTLELGDSALYLCASSLVMASGIGYNEQFFGPGTRLTVL.

The chain is built from TRBV7-6 and TRBJ2-1, with 9 bases that match TRBD2. The CDR3 contains 18 residues. J gave up 9 bases and V 5 bases, and 20 bases lay outside the gene matches. Germline CDR1 and CDR2: SGHVS and FNYEAQ. The CDR3 is CASSHEGHSGRRPIEQFF. The CDR3 region has the DNA TGTGCCAGCAGCCACGAAGGACATAGCGGGAGAAGGCCCATTGAGCAGTTCTTC. The full variable domain, completed using reference TRBV7-6 and TRBJ2-1, is GAGVSQSPRYKVTKRGQDVALRCDPISGHVSLYWYRQALGQGPEFLTYFNYEAQQDKSGLPNDRFSAERPEGSISTLTIQRTEQRDSAMYRCASSHEGHSGRRPIEQFFGPGTRLTVL.

V and J are TRBV5-4 and TRBJ2-2; the match to TRBD2 covers 13 bases. The CDR3 has 16 amino acids. Looked up from germline, CDR1 is SGHNT and CDR2 is YYREEE (reference sequence). The V and J ends lost 4 bases and 5 bases, in that order; junction bases with no gene match: 5. In nucleotides, the CDR3 is TGTGCCAGCAGCCCGATGACTAGCGGGAGGACCGGGGAGCTGTTTTTT. It is translated as CASSPMTSGRTGELFF.

V gene TRBV4-2 combines with J gene TRBJ2-2, with 7 bases aligning to TRBD2. Germline CDR1 LGHNA, CDR2 YNFKEQ. V lost 4 bases to trimming and J lost 6 bases; unmatched junction nucleotides: 8. CDR3 length: 15 residues. The CDR3 region has the DNA TGTGCCAGCAGCCCTAGCGGATTAGGGGCCGGGGAGCTGTTTTTT. Amino acids: CASSPSGLGAGELFF.

V is TRBV11-2 and J is TRBJ2-5; either TRBD1 or TRBD2 may supply D (5 bases each). The CDR3 length is 13 residues. Trimming left V 6 bases short and J 7 bases short, with 15 bases between. Germline V gives CDR1 SGHAT, CDR2 FQNNGV. CDR3 bases: TGTGCCAGCAGTCCAGGACACGGAGGGACCCAGTACTTC. Protein sequence: CASSPGHGGTQYF.

The chain employs TRBV10-3 and TRBJ2-2; D might be TRBD2 (6 bases). The V end was cut by 7 bases, the J end by 3 bases, with 15 bases between. The V gene's germline CDR1 is ENHRY and CDR2 SYGVKD. CDR3 length: 15 amino acids. CDR3 sequence reads: CAIMDRDSHTGELFF. The CDR3 DNA reads TGTGCCATCATGGACCGGGACTCCCACACCGGGGAGCTGTTTTTT.

This clone was picked up a small number of times. This chain joins TRBV28 and TRBJ2-1; 9 nucleotides agree with TRBD2. The ends lost 9 bases at V and 7 bases at J; junction bases unmatched: 10. The length of the CDR3 is 14 residues. CDR1 is MDHEN, CDR2 SYDVKM, per germline. The CDR3, as DNA: TGTGCCAGTCTACTAGCGGGCCGGGCTAATGAGCAGTTCTTC. Translating gives CASLLAGRANEQFF.

The rearrangement uses TRBV27 and TRBJ2-7, with 11 nucleotides matching TRBD2. CDR1 is MNHEY, CDR2 SMNVEV, per germline (reference sequence). The CDR3 extends over 16 amino acids. V shed 6 bases and J 0 bases; nucleotides not matched to a gene: 7. The CDR3 DNA reads as TGTGCCAGCAGCCCTCTAGCGGGGGGAAGCTCCTACGAGCAGTACTTC. Residues: CASSPLAGGSSYEQYF.

The chain joins TRBV6-1 to TRBJ1-5, with D tentatively TRBD1 (6 bases). In germline, CDR1 is MNHNS, CDR2 SASEGT. V was pared by 6 bases and J by 6 bases, with 18 bases between. The CDR3 has 15 residues. Here the CDR3 DNA reads TGTGCCAGCAGCGAGTACAGGGTTGGAGTTCAGCCCCAGCATTTT. Protein product: CASSEYRVGVQPQHF.

This clone was detected only once. The chain carries TRBV23-1 and TRBJ2-7; D gene unclear. TRBV23-1 is labeled an ORF, and its function is uncertain. Trimming removed 2 bases at V and 0 bases at J, with 8 bases between. The CDR3 covers 14 residues. The CDR3 is CASSQKGYSYEQYF. DNA of the CDR3: TGCGCCAGCAGTCAAAAGGGTTACTCCTACGAGCAGTACTTC.

The count of this clone is one. The chain combines TRBV6-5 with TRBJ1-4, with D perhaps matching TRBD1 (5 bases). V lost 7 bases to trimming and J lost 14 bases, with 20 bases between them. From germline, CDR1 is MNHEY and CDR2 SVGAGI. This CDR3 has 13 amino acids. CDR3: CASTSRGSRILFF. The CDR3 nucleotides read TGTGCCAGCACCTCGCGGGGCTCCCGCATCCTGTTTTTT.

The chain links TRBV27 to TRBJ2-3; perhaps TRBD2 as D (6 bases). With 8 bases removed from V and 0 bases from J, the gap between germline ends came to 15 bases. The CDR3 runs to 15 residues. In germline, CDR1 is MNHEY, CDR2 SMNVEV (reference sequence). The CDR3 is CASAWRGDSTDTQYF. The CDR3 DNA follows: TGTGCCAGCGCTTGGAGGGGAGACAGCACAGATACGCAGTATTTT.